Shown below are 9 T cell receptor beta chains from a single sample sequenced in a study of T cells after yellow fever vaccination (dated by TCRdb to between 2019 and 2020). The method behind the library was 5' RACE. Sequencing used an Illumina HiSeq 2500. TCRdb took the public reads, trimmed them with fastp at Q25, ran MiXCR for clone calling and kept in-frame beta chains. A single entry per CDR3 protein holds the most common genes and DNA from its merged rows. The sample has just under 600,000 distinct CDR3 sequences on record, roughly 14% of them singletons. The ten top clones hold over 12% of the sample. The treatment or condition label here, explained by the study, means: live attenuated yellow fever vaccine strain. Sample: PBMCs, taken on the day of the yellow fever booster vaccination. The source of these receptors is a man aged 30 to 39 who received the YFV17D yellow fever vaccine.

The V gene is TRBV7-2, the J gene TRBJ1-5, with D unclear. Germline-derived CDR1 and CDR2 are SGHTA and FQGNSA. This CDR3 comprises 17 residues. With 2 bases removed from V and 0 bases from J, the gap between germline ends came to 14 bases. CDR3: CASSLTPGGNSNQPQHF. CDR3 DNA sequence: TGTGCCAGCAGCTTAACTCCCGGTGGCAATAGCAATCAGCCCCAGCATTTT.

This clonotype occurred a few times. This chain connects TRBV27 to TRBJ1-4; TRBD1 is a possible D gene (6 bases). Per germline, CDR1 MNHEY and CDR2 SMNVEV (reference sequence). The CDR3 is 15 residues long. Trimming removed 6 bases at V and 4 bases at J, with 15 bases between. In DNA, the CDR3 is TGTGCCAGCAGAAGATCGTGGACAGATAATGAAAAACTGTTTTTT. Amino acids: CASRRSWTDNEKLFF.

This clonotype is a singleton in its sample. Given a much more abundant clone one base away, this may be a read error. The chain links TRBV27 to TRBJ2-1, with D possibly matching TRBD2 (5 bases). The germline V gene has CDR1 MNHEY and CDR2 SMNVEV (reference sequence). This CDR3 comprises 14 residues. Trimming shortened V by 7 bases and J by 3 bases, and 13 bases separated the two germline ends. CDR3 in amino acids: CASTLRRDYNEQFF. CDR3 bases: TGTGCCAGCACCTTACGTCGGGACTACAATGAGCAGTTCTTC.

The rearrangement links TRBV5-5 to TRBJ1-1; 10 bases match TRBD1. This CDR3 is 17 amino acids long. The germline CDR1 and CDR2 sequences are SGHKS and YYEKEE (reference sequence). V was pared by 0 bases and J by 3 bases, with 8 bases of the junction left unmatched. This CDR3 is CASSLGLGQGTDTEAFF. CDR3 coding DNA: TGTGCCAGCAGCTTGGGGTTGGGACAGGGGACGGACACTGAAGCTTTCTTT.

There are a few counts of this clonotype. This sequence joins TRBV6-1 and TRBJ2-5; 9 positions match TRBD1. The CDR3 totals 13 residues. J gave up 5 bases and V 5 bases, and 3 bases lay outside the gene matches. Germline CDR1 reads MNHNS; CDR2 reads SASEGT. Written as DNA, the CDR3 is TGTGCCAGCAGTAAAGACAGGGGGGAGACCCAGTACTTC. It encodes CASSKDRGETQYF.

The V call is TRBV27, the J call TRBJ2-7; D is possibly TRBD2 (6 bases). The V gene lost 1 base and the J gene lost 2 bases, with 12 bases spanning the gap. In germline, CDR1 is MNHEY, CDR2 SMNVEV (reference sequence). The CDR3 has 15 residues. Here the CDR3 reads CASSLYVGGAYEQYF. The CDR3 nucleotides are TGTGCCAGCAGTTTATATGTCGGAGGGGCCTACGAGCAGTACTTC.

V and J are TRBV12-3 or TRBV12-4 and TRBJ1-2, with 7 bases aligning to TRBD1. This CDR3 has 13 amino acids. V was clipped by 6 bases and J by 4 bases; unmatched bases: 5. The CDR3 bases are TGTGCCAGCAGCGGGACAGCAACCTATGGCTACACCTTC. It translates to CASSGTATYGYTF.

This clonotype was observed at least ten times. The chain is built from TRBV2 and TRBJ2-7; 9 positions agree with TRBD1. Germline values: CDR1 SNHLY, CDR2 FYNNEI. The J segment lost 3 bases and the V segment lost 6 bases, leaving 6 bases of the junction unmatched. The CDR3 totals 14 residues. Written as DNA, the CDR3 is TGTGCCAGCAGGACAGGGGGGACTTTCTACGAGCAGTACTTC. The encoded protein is CASRTGGTFYEQYF.

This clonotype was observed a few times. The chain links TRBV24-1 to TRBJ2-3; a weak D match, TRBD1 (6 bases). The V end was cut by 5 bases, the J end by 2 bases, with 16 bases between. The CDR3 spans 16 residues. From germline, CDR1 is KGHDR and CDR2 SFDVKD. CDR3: CATSALGASATDTQYF. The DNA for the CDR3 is TGTGCCACCAGTGCCCTGGGGGCCAGCGCCACAGATACGCAGTATTTT.